The 19 T cell receptor beta chains presented below share a single source sample, sequenced in a study of T cells in localized non-small cell lung cancer. Here immunoSEQ multiplex PCR was the method, and the copy in TCRdb shows in-frame clones only, minus some. Here the sample spans 35,000 to 50,000 clones, more than 75% being singletons. The sample here was peripheral blood, taken before any cancer treatment. These receptors came from a man aged 35 to 69 with stage I lung adenocarcinoma.

This clone was seen more than once but under ten times. J is TRBJ2-7 and V is TRBV13, with TRBD2 matching 10 bases. CDR1 and CDR2 from the germline V gene are PRHDT and FYEKMQ (reference sequence). Unmatched junction bases numbered 2, after V lost 0 bases and J lost 3 bases. This CDR3 spans 15 amino acids. CDR3 loop: CASSLGTSGFYEQYF. The CDR3 region has the DNA TGTGCCAGCAGCTTAGGGACTAGCGGGTTCTACGAGCAGTACTTC.

The chain carries TRBV5-1 and TRBJ1-1; D ambiguous. Germline V CDR1 and CDR2: SGHRS, YFSETQ. The CDR3 totals 13 residues. Trimming removed 2 bases at V and 1 base at J, with 6 bases between. The CDR3 nucleotides read TGCGCCAGCAGCTTCACGGAGAACACTGAAGCTTTCTTT. Translated, it gives CASSFTENTEAFF.

The genes are TRBV6-1 and TRBJ1-2; D not certain. This CDR3 is 13 amino acids long. Germline V gene data show CDR1 as MNHNS and CDR2 as SASEGT. V was clipped by 2 bases and J by 3 bases, with 7 bases between them. CDR3 region: CASSEQDYYGYTF. The CDR3 coding sequence is TGTGCCAGCAGTGAACAGGACTACTATGGCTACACCTTC.

This rearrangement joins TRBV7-3 to TRBJ2-1, with a possible D match to TRBD2 (6 bases). Trimming took 0 bases from V and 5 from J, leaving 14 bases between them. The CDR3 is 16 residues long. Germline lookup yields CDR1 SGHTA and CDR2 FQGTGA. CDR3 loop: CASSLTSLATNNEQFF. The DNA for the CDR3 is TGTGCCAGCAGCTTAACAAGTCTAGCGACCAACAATGAGCAGTTCTTC.

The V call is TRBV7-3, the J call TRBJ2-1, with D perhaps TRBD1 (6 bases). Germline V gene data show CDR1 as SGHTA and CDR2 as FQGTGA. This CDR3 is built from 14 residues. V was clipped by 2 bases and J by 8 bases, with 13 bases between them. The CDR3 DNA sequence: TGTGCCAGCAGCTTAGTACAGGGTGCCGATGAGCAGTTCTTC. This translates into CASSLVQGADEQFF.

This chain joins TRBV5-6 and TRBJ1-4; D not certain. The germline V gene encodes CDR1 SGHDT and CDR2 YYEEEE. V was cut by 1 base and J by 8 bases, with 12 bases left in between. This CDR3 spans 14 amino acids. CDR3 nucleotides: TGTGCCAGCAGCTTGCAGGAAGCGCAAGAAAAACTGTTTTTT. Amino acid sequence: CASSLQEAQEKLFF. Together with reference TRBV5-6 and TRBJ1-4, the CDR3 gives the full variable domain: DAGVTQSPTHLIKTRGQQVTLRCSPKSGHDTVSWYQQALGQGPQFIFQYYEEEERQRGNFPDRFSGHQFPNYSSELNVNALLLGDSALYLCASSLQEAQEKLFFGSGTQLSVL.

The rearrangement links TRBV27 to TRBJ2-2; D gene unclear. The V gene lost 5 bases and the J gene lost 3 bases, with 10 bases spanning the gap. Per germline, CDR1 MNHEY and CDR2 SMNVEV (reference sequence). The CDR3 is made up of 14 amino acids. The CDR3 coding sequence is TGTGCCAGCAGTCCACGCGCCGACACCGGGGAGCTGTTTTTT. Its translation is CASSPRADTGELFF.

This clone was recorded a few times. V gene TRBV6-4 combines with J gene TRBJ2-1; TRBD2 aligns across 10 bases. Germline CDR1 reads MRHNA; CDR2 reads SNTAGT. The ends lost 5 bases at V and 2 bases at J; junction bases unmatched: 6. The CDR3 has 16 residues. The CDR3 here is CASSSISGRAYNEQFF. As DNA, the CDR3 is TGTGCCAGCAGTTCTATCAGCGGGAGGGCCTACAATGAGCAGTTCTTC.

This sequence joins TRBV9 and TRBJ2-2; possible D gene TRBD2, 6 bases. Germline V gives CDR1 SGDLS, CDR2 YYNGEE. Trimming stripped 0 bases from V and 4 bases from J, with 7 bases between. CDR3 length: 14 amino acids. The CDR3 DNA is TGTGCCAGCAGCGTAGTCGGGGGCACCGGGGAGCTGTTTTTT. It translates to CASSVVGGTGELFF.

The V and J genes are TRBV7-2 and TRBJ2-2; 11 bases are shared with TRBD2. Germline V gives CDR1 SGHTA, CDR2 FQGNSA. With 5 bases clipped from V and 1 base from J, the junction kept 9 bases outside the gene matches. The CDR3 contains 18 residues. CDR3 loop: CASSRKSLAGVNTGELFF. The CDR3 DNA reads as TGTGCCAGCAGCCGAAAATCACTAGCGGGGGTGAACACCGGGGAGCTGTTTTTT.

J is TRBJ1-1 and V is TRBV10-3, with TRBD1 as a possible D gene (6 bases). Germline V gives CDR1 ENHRY, CDR2 SYGVKD. V dropped 5 bases and J dropped 1 base, with 14 bases sitting between them. This CDR3 has 15 amino acids. The CDR3: CAISPTGEGNTEAFF. CDR3 DNA: TGTGCCATCAGTCCGACAGGCGAGGGGAACACTGAAGCTTTCTTT.

The chain couples TRBV29-1 to TRBJ2-1; 7 nucleotides align to TRBD1. This CDR3 is built from 14 residues. CDR1 and CDR2 (germline): SQVTM, ANQGSEA. The J segment lost 5 bases and the V segment lost 1 base, leaving 5 bases of the junction unmatched. CDR3 nucleotide sequence: TGCAGCGTTGAAGCCATGACAGGGAACAATGAGCAGTTCTTC. It codes for CSVEAMTGNNEQFF.

The rearrangement uses TRBV7-2 and TRBJ2-3; TRBD1 is a possible D gene (5 bases). CDR3 length: 14 amino acids. CDR1 and CDR2 (germline): SGHTA, FQGNSA. The V and J ends lost 1 base and 9 bases respectively, with 14 bases between them. CDR3 sequence reads: CASSLEGFRGTQYF. Here the CDR3 DNA reads TGTGCCAGCAGCTTAGAGGGGTTCCGAGGCACGCAGTATTTT.

The rearrangement uses TRBV7-2 and TRBJ2-7; D remains ambiguous. V gave up 5 bases and J gave up 2 bases, with 13 bases separating them. The CDR3 contains 14 residues. Per the germline V gene, CDR1 is SGHTA and CDR2 is FQGNSA. For the CDR3, the DNA is TGTGCCAGCAGCCGCGACTTGTACCCCTACGAGCAGTACTTC. As protein: CASSRDLYPYEQYF.

This chain joins TRBV7-9 and TRBJ2-5; D remains ambiguous. The CDR3 runs 15 residues. Trimming stripped 0 bases from V and 5 bases from J, with 13 bases between. CDR1 and CDR2 from the germline V gene are SEHNR and FQNEAQ (reference sequence). Here the CDR3 reads CASSLAQGFHETQYF. The CDR3 region has the DNA TGTGCCAGCAGCTTAGCGCAAGGGTTTCACGAGACCCAGTACTTC.

This clone was recorded a few times. J is TRBJ2-1 and V is TRBV19; D is unresolved. Trimming left V 4 bases short and J 0 bases short, with 10 bases between. The CDR3 runs 15 residues. Germline loops: CDR1 LNHDA, CDR2 SQIVND (reference sequence). In DNA form, the CDR3 reads TGTGCCAGTAGTACGCTGTTAAGCTCCTACAATGAGCAGTTCTTC. Translated: CASSTLLSSYNEQFF.

J is TRBJ2-7 and V is TRBV6-1; TRBD2 is a possible D gene (6 bases). The CDR3 is made up of 16 amino acids. V was cut by 3 bases and J by 2 bases, with 17 bases left in between. Per germline, CDR1 MNHNS and CDR2 SASEGT. The DNA of the CDR3 is TGTGCCAGCAGTGAGTGGGCGGGGATAATCACCTACGAGCAGTACTTC. It yields the protein CASSEWAGIITYEQYF.

The chain is built from TRBV2 and TRBJ2-1; 12 nucleotides line up with TRBD2. Germline CDR1 SNHLY, CDR2 FYNNEI. After removal of 5 bases from V and 8 bases from J, the junction contained 16 bases not matched to a gene. This CDR3 contains 18 residues. CDR3 residues: CASSPRTSGTGSGDEQFF. The DNA of the CDR3 is TGTGCCAGCAGTCCACGGACTAGCGGGACGGGGTCGGGAGATGAGCAGTTCTTC. Using reference TRBV2 and TRBJ2-1 for the parts outside the CDR3, the full variable domain is EPEVTQTPSHQVTQMGQEVILRCVPISNHLYFYWYRQILGQKVEFLVSFYNNEISEKSEIFDDQFSVERPDGSNFTLKIRSTKLEDSAMYFCASSPRTSGTGSGDEQFFGPGTRLTVL.

J is TRBJ1-1 and V is TRBV5-1; D might be TRBD1 (5 bases). Germline CDR1 and CDR2: SGHRS and YFSETQ. CDR3 size: 15 residues. V lost 4 bases to trimming and J lost 5 bases, with 18 bases between them. The CDR3 spells CASSGAAGGETEAFF. The CDR3 region has the DNA TGCGCCAGCAGCGGGGCGGCAGGCGGTGAGACTGAAGCTTTCTTT. The full variable domain, completed using reference TRBV5-1 and TRBJ1-1, is KAGVTQTPRYLIKTRGQQVTLSCSPISGHRSVSWYQQTPGQGLQFLFEYFSETQRNKGNFPGRFSGRQFSNSRSEMNVSTLELGDSALYLCASSGAAGGETEAFFGQGTRLTVV.